Many counts were recorded for the clone carrying this T cell receptor beta chain. No antigen is known for it. TCRdb itself ran the reads through MiXCR, one entry per CDR3 protein. The data show tens of thousands of distinct CDR3 sequences, with approximately 21% seen just once and under 3% held by the top ten. V was pared by 0 bases and J by 1 base, with 3 bases between. The CDR3 covers 13 residues. The germline V gene has CDR1 SGHDN and CDR2 FVKESK. This specimen comes from a study of lung T cells in sarcoidosis with Löfgren's syndrome. Study-wide results and caveats: These T cells were suggested, not shown, to recognize a putative antigen. Shared TRAV12-1 and TRBV2 CDR3 motifs were reported across several patients.

The chain combines TRBV14 with TRBJ1-1; D is unresolved. Specimen: CD4+ T cells from PBMCs. The clonotype was recovered from a human donor with sarcoidosis (Löfgren's syndrome or another form), or a control subject (not recorded which). For the CDR3, the DNA is TGTGCCAGCAGCCAAGAAACGAACACTGAAGCTTTCTTT. Translating it yields CASSQETNTEAFF.